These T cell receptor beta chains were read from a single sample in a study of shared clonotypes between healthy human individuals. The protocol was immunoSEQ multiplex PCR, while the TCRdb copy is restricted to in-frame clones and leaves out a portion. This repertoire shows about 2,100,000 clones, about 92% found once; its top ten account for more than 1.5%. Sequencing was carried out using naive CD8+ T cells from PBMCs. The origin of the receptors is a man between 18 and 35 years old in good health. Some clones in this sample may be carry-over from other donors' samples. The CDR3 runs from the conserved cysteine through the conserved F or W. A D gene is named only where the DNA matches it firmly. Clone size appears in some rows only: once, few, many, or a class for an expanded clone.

CDR3aa: CASSLGQGANYGYTF
CDR3nt: TGTGCCAGCAGCTTAGGACAGGGGGCGAACTATGGCTACACCTTC
v_gene: TRBV13
d_gene: TRBD1
j_gene: TRBJ1-2
abundance: .

CDR3aa: CASSQQDRILYGYTF
CDR3nt: TGCGCCAGCAGTCAACAGGACCGAATCCTCTATGGCTACACCTTC
v_gene: TRBV23-1
d_gene: .
j_gene: TRBJ1-2
abundance: .

CDR3aa: CASSDFASGRRSYNEQFF
CDR3nt: TGTGCCAGCAGTGATTTTGCTAGCGGGAGGCGGTCCTACAATGAGCAGTTCTTC
v_gene: TRBV2
d_gene: TRBD2
j_gene: TRBJ2-1
abundance: .

CDR3aa: CAWSVLSARRGYQETQYF
CDR3nt: TGTGCCTGGAGTGTACTATCGGCGAGGCGAGGGTATCAAGAGACCCAGTACTTC
v_gene: TRBV30
d_gene: .
j_gene: TRBJ2-5
abundance: .

CDR3aa: CASSPTANYGYTF
CDR3nt: TGTGCCAGCTCACCGACAGCTAACTATGGCTACACCTTC
v_gene: TRBV18
d_gene: .
j_gene: TRBJ1-2
abundance: .

CDR3aa: CASSESGPSYNEQFF
CDR3nt: TGCGCCAGCAGTGAAAGCGGGCCCTCCTACAATGAGCAGTTCTTC
v_gene: TRBV10-2
d_gene: .
j_gene: TRBJ2-1
abundance: .

CDR3aa: CASSSGRGSGYTF
CDR3nt: TGTGCCAGCAGCTCGGGGAGAGGAAGTGGCTACACCTTC
v_gene: TRBV9
d_gene: .
j_gene: TRBJ1-2
abundance: .

CDR3aa: CASSSGLEQYF
CDR3nt: TGTGCCAGCAGCTCGGGGCTTGAGCAGTACTTC
v_gene: TRBV7-9
d_gene: .
j_gene: TRBJ2-7
abundance: .

CDR3aa: CASSFGVKNIQYF
CDR3nt: TGTGCCAGCAGTTTTGGGGTCAAAAACATTCAGTACTTC
v_gene: TRBV28
d_gene: .
j_gene: TRBJ2-4
abundance: .

CDR3aa: CASRSPNRGYTF
CDR3nt: TGTGCCAGCAGAAGCCCAAACCGGGGCTACACCTTC
v_gene: TRBV6-5
d_gene: .
j_gene: TRBJ1-2
abundance: .

CDR3aa: CASRSLSGATSYNEQFF
CDR3nt: TGTGCCAGCAGGAGCCTCAGCGGGGCGACTTCCTACAATGAGCAGTTCTTC
v_gene: TRBV27
d_gene: TRBD2
j_gene: TRBJ2-1
abundance: .

CDR3aa: CASSAVTGWNTEAFF
CDR3nt: TGTGCCAGCAGCGCCGTGACAGGGTGGAACACTGAAGCTTTCTTT
v_gene: TRBV9
d_gene: TRBD1
j_gene: TRBJ1-1
abundance: once

CDR3aa: CASTSPYGYTF
CDR3nt: TGTGCCTCTACCAGTCCGTATGGCTACACCTTC
v_gene: TRBV19
d_gene: .
j_gene: TRBJ1-2
abundance: .

CDR3aa: CASSFLPIRSYEQYF
CDR3nt: TGTGCCAGCAGTTTTCTCCCGATTCGCTCCTACGAGCAGTACTTC
v_gene: TRBV27
d_gene: .
j_gene: TRBJ2-7
abundance: .

CDR3aa: CASSSRDSRNIQYF
CDR3nt: TGTGCCAGCAGCAGCCGGGACAGTAGGAACATTCAGTACTTC
v_gene: TRBV25-1
d_gene: TRBD1
j_gene: TRBJ2-4
abundance: .